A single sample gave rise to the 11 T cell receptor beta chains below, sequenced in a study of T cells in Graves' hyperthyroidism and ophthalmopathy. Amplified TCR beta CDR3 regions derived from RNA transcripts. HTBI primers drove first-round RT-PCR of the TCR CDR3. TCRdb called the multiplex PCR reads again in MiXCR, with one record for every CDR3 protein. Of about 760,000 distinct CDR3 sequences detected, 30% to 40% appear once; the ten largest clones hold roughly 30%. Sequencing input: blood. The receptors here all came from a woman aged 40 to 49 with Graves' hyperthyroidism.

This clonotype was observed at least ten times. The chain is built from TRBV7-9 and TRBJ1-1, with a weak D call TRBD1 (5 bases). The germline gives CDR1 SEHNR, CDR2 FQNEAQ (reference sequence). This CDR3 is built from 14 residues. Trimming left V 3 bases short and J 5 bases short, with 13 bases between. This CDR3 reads CASSFSGGITEAFF. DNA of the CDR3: TGTGCCAGCAGCTTTTCCGGGGGAATTACTGAAGCTTTCTTT.

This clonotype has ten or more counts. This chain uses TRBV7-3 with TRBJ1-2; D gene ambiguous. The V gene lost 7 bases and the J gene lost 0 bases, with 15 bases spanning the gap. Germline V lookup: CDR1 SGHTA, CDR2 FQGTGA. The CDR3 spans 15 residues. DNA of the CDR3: TGTGCCAGCACCCCTCCAAGGTCTTCTAACTATGGCTACACCTTC. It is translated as CASTPPRSSNYGYTF.

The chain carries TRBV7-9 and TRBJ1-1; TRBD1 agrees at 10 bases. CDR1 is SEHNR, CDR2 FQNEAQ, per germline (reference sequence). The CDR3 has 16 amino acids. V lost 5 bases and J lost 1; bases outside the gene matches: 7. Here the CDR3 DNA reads TGTGCCAGCAGCGGGCGGGACAGGGGCAAGAACACTGAAGCTTTCTTT. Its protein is CASSGRDRGKNTEAFF.

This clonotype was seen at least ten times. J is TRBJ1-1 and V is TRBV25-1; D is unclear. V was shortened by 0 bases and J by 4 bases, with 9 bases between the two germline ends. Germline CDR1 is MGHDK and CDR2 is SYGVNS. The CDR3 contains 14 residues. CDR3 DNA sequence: TGTGCCAGCAGTGAATATAACGAGGGCACTGAAGCTTTCTTT. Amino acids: CASSEYNEGTEAFF.

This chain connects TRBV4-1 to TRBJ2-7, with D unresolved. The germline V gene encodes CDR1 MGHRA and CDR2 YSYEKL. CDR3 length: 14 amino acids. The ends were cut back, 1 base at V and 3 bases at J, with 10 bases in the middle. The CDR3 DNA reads TGCGCCAGCAGCCAAGCGTATTCTAACTACGAGCAGTACTTC. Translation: CASSQAYSNYEQYF.

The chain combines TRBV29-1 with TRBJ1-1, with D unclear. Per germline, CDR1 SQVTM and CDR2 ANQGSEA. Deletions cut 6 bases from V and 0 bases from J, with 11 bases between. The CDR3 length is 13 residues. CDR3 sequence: CSVTHRMNTEAFF. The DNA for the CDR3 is TGCAGCGTGACACACCGTATGAACACTGAAGCTTTCTTT.

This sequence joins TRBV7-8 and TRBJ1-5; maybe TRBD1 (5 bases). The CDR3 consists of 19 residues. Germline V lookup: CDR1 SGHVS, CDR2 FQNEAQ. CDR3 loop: CATGRSGQTGTGVNQPQHF. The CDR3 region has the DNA TGTGCGACCGGGAGGAGCGGGCAGACCGGGACGGGCGTTAATCAGCCCCAGCATTTT.

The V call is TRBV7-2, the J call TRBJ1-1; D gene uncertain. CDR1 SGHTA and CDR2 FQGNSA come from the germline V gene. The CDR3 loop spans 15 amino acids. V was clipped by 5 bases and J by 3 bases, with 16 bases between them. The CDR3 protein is CASSGTRGRDTEAFF. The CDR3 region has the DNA TGTGCCAGCAGCGGTACAAGAGGGCGAGACACTGAAGCTTTCTTT.

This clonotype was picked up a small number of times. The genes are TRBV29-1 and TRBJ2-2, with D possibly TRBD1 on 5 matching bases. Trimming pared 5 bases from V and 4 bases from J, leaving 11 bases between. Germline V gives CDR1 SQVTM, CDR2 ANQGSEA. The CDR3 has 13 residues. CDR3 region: CSVSGKSTGELFF. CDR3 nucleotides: TGCAGCGTTTCAGGGAAGAGCACCGGGGAGCTGTTTTTT.

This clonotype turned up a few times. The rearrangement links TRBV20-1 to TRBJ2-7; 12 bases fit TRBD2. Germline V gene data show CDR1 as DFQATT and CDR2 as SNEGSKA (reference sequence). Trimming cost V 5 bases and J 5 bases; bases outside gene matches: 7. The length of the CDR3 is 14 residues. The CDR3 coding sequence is TGCAGTGCTCCGAGACTAGCGGGAGCTAACGAGCAGTACTTC. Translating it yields CSAPRLAGANEQYF.

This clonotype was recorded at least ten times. The CDR3 loop reads CASSRGTASYEQYF. CDR3 DNA sequence: TGTGCCAGCAGCCGAGGGACAGCCTCCTACGAGCAGTACTTC. The gene calls are TRBV3-1 and TRBJ2-7; 7 bases agree with TRBD1. V gave up 4 bases and J gave up 0 bases; unmatched junction bases: 3. The CDR3 contains 14 residues. Germline assignment: CDR1 LGHDT and CDR2 YNNKEL (reference sequence).